This T cell receptor (beta chain) was obtained from a study of identifying expanded T cells in peripheral blood. Study-level results: Over approximately two and four weeks, about 15 and 19 clones changed, versus approximately 1.2 between replicates.

This clone occurred once. Its matching antigen is unknown. Libraries were prepared by immunoSEQ multiplex PCR; TCRdb keeps only in-frame clonotypes and omits some of them. The sample lists more than 85,000 clones; approximately 89% were seen once. The germline V gene encodes CDR1 SSHAT and CDR2 FNYEAQ (reference sequence). V lost 5 bases and J 1 base, leaving 8 bases between the germline ends. This CDR3 contains 14 residues. The J gene is TRBJ2-2, the V gene TRBV7-7; weak D call: TRBD2 (5 bases). The specimen was blood. The source of this sequence is a person between 18 and 75 years old in good health. CDR3 amino acids: CASSGGLNTGELFF. CDR3 nucleotide sequence: TGTGCCAGCAGCGGCGGACTGAACACCGGGGAGCTGTTTTTT.